These 15 T cell receptor beta chains came from one sample sequenced in a study of shared clonotypes between healthy human individuals. Some clones are missing from TCRdb's copy, which holds only in-frame ones; the method was immunoSEQ multiplex PCR. The data contain hundreds of thousands of clones, about 95% of them singletons. Naive CD8 cells lacked CD45RO, underwent positive selection for CCR7 and left out terminally differentiated effector memory CD45RA+ cells. The specimen sequenced was naive CD8+ T cells sorted from blood. The receptors here all came from a woman younger than 45 in good health.

This chain uses TRBV9 with TRBJ2-3, with D possibly matching TRBD2 (5 bases). CDR1 SGDLS and CDR2 YYNGEE come from the germline V gene. This CDR3 region has 14 residues. The ends were cut back, 4 bases at V and 2 bases at J, with 11 bases in the middle. The CDR3 region has the DNA TGTGCCAGCAGCTCCCAGCGGCCCACAGATACGCAGTATTTT. Protein: CASSSQRPTDTQYF.

The J gene is TRBJ1-2, the V gene TRBV5-1, with 8 bases lining up with TRBD1. With V trimmed by 4 bases and J by 4 bases, 6 bases remained unmatched. The V gene's germline CDR1 is SGHRS and CDR2 YFSETQ. The CDR3 runs 14 residues. The CDR3 DNA sequence: TGCGCCAGCAGCCTAACAGGGGGTGTCTATGGCTACACCTTC. The encoded protein is CASSLTGGVYGYTF. Variable domain in full (rest from reference TRBV5-1 and TRBJ1-2): KAGVTQTPRYLIKTRGQQVTLSCSPISGHRSVSWYQQTPGQGLQFLFEYFSETQRNKGNFPGRFSGRQFSNSRSEMNVSTLELGDSALYLCASSLTGGVYGYTFGSGTRLTVV.

In DNA form, the CDR3 reads TGTGCCAGCTCGAGCGGGAGGGGCCCCTACAATGAGCAGTTCTTC. It translates to CASSSGRGPYNEQFF. The rearrangement joins TRBV27 to TRBJ2-1, with 10 bases that match TRBD2. The germline CDR1 and CDR2 sequences are MNHEY and SMNVEV (reference sequence). This CDR3 spans 15 amino acids. V was clipped by 8 bases and J by 2 bases; unmatched bases: 6.

The V call is TRBV7-5, the J call TRBJ2-7. TRBV7-5 is a documented pseudogene. The CDR3 totals 11 residues. Here the CDR3 reads CASSLIYEQYF. CDR3 DNA: TGTGCCAGCAGCTTAATCTACGAGCAGTACTTC.

The chain uses TRBV6-5 and TRBJ2-5; 12 bases align to TRBD2. V dropped 4 bases and J dropped 0; count of bases not matched to a gene: 3. The CDR3 loop spans 16 amino acids. CDR1 is MNHEY, CDR2 SVGAGI, per germline. CDR3 nucleotides: TGTGCCAGCAGTTTAGGACTAGCGGGGAACCAAGAGACCCAGTACTTC. Translation: CASSLGLAGNQETQYF.

The chain couples TRBV7-9 to TRBJ2-5, with D perhaps matching TRBD2 (5 bases). The end of the DNA fits TRBJ2-7 better, so the J call may be wrong. Germline V gene lookup returns CDR1 SEHNR and CDR2 FQNEAQ (reference sequence). This CDR3 has 17 amino acids. The CDR3 loop reads CASSPLGGSPLLNEQYF. The CDR3, as DNA: TGTGCCAGCAGCCCCCTCGGAGGCTCGCCGCTCCTGAACGAGCAGTACTTC.

Notes on this clone: Distinct nucleotide sequences in the sample also encode this CDR3. The chain links TRBV27 to TRBJ2-7, with D unresolved. Trimming left V 3 bases short and J 2 bases short, with 8 bases between. From germline, CDR1 is MNHEY and CDR2 SMNVEV (reference sequence). CDR3 length equals 13 residues. The CDR3 reads CASSFGSTYEQYF. CDR3 DNA: TGTGCCAGCAGTTTTGGTAGCACCTACGAGCAGTACTTC.

The chain uses TRBV14 and TRBJ2-7, with a weak D call TRBD1 (6 bases). Germline lookup yields CDR1 SGHDN and CDR2 FVKESK. This CDR3 is 13 amino acids long. V lost 4 bases to trimming and J lost 3 bases, with 10 bases between them. In DNA, the CDR3 is TGTGCCAGCAGCCTGGACAGCTTCTACGAGCAGTACTTC. Its protein product is CASSLDSFYEQYF.

This chain links TRBV7-9 with TRBJ1-2, with 7 bases matching TRBD1. V shed 1 base, J shed 4 bases, and the junction held 12 bases outside the gene matches. Germline V CDR1 and CDR2: SEHNR, FQNEAQ (reference sequence). The CDR3 has 17 residues. The CDR3 DNA is TGTGCCAGCAGCTTAGGACAGGGCGCAGTTTTCCCCTATGGCTACACCTTC. It yields the protein CASSLGQGAVFPYGYTF.

This chain links TRBV29-1 with TRBJ2-2; tentatively, D is TRBD2 (5 bases). V was trimmed by 7 bases and J by 0 bases, leaving 9 bases between them. The CDR3 is 13 residues long. Germline-derived CDR1 and CDR2 are SQVTM and ANQGSEA. The CDR3 DNA is TGCAGCGCTAGCCACCCGAACACCGGGGAGCTGTTTTTT. Residues: CSASHPNTGELFF.

The chain recombines TRBV5-6 with TRBJ2-7, with a weak D call TRBD1 (5 bases). Trimming pared 4 bases from V and 7 bases from J, leaving 12 bases between. Germline V gene data show CDR1 as SGHDT and CDR2 as YYEEEE. The CDR3 extends over 12 amino acids. The CDR3 nucleotides are TGTGCCAGCAGCCAGGGAACATGGGAGCAGTACTTC. Amino acids: CASSQGTWEQYF.

The chain carries TRBV11-2 and TRBJ1-1; possibly TRBD1 for D (5 bases). Germline assignment: CDR1 SGHAT and CDR2 FQNNGV. The CDR3 consists of 15 residues. Trimming pared 0 bases from V and 4 bases from J, leaving 12 bases between. CDR3 in DNA: TGTGCCAGCAGCTTAGATCTAACGGGGGGCACTGAAGCTTTCTTT. This sequence encodes CASSLDLTGGTEAFF.

This sequence joins TRBV5-1 and TRBJ2-1; TRBD1 aligns across 9 bases. The CDR3 runs to 15 residues. Germline trimming cut 4 bases from V and 4 bases from J; bases unmatched to any gene: 6. Germline V lookup: CDR1 SGHRS, CDR2 YFSETQ. CDR3 DNA: TGCGCCAGCAGCGGATGGGACAGGGTTTACAATGAGCAGTTCTTC. It specifies CASSGWDRVYNEQFF.

This chain joins TRBV7-6 and TRBJ2-2; 13 nucleotides align to TRBD2. The germline V gene has CDR1 SGHVS and CDR2 FNYEAQ. Unmatched junction bases numbered 15, after V lost 5 bases and J lost 0 bases. The CDR3 sequence is 21 residues long. The DNA for the CDR3 is TGTGCCAGCAGCCCACAAGGAGGGACTAGCGGGGTCCTCGCGAACACCGGGGAGCTGTTTTTT. This sequence encodes CASSPQGGTSGVLANTGELFF.

J is TRBJ2-7 and V is TRBV6-1; no firm D call. With 8 bases removed from V and 0 bases from J, the gap between germline ends came to 2 bases. This CDR3 is built from 10 residues. Germline V gene sequence: CDR1 MNHNS, CDR2 SASEGT. The CDR3 coding sequence is TGTGCCAGCGGCTCCTACGAGCAGTACTTC. It codes for CASGSYEQYF.